The entry that follows covers one T cell receptor beta chain sequence. The antigen remains unidentified. The CDR3 totals 14 residues. Germline V gene data show CDR1 as SGHAT and CDR2 as FQNNGV. Trimming removed 1 base from V and 3 bases from J, with 10 bases in between. Treatment meaning: approximately 11-day PBMC culture with coronavirus spike peptide pools or control peptides (ViraFEST assay). IL-2 (around 10 IU/ml) and peptide pools (roughly 10 ug/ml) were added to cultures of two million PBMCs per well. On day 3 and again on day 7, fresh IL-2 medium was used to replace half the medium. The assay that was used to sequence DNA from cultured CD4+ T cells was the Oncomine TCR Beta short-read assay. TCRdb reprocessed the PCR reads with MiXCR, giving one entry per CDR3 protein. The profile shows about 11,000 distinct CDR3 sequences, roughly 80% of them singletons. These data come from a study of vaccination and CD4 T cells after COVID-19. Study details: Post-COVID specimens were obtained a median 101 days after diagnosis (range 35 to 161). Overlapping spike peptides of SARS-CoV-2, HCoV-NL63, HCoV-OC43 and HCoV-229E were used, and cells were stimulated with them.

The V and J genes are TRBV11-2 and TRBJ2-7; TRBD1 is a possible D gene (5 bases). The sequence was collected from a human donor who had recovered from COVID-19. The sequencing sample was made of CD4+ T cells from blood, cultured in vitro. CDR3 in DNA: TGTGCCAGCAGCTTAGGGTTTCAGGGCTACGAGCAGTACTTC. The encoded protein is CASSLGFQGYEQYF.